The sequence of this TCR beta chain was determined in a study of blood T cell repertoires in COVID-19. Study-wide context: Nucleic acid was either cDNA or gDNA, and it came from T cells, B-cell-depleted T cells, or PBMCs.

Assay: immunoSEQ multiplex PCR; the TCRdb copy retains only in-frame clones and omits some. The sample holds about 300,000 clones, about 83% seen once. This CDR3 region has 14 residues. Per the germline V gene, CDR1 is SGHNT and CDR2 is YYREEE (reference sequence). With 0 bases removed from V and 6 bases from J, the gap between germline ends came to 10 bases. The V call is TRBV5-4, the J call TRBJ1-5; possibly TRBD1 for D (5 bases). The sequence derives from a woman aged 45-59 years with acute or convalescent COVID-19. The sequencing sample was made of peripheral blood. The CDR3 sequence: CASSLAGGTQPQHF. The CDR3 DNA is TGTGCCAGCAGCTTGGCGGGGGGAACTCAGCCCCAGCATTTT.